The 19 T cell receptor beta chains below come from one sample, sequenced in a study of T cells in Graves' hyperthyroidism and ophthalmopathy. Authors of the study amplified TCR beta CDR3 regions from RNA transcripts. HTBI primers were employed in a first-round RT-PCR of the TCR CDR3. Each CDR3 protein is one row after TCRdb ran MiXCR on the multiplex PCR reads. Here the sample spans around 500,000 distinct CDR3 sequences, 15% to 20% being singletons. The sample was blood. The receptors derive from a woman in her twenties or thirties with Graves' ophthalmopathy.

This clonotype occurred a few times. CDR3 in amino acids: CASSLIPGGYNEQFF. DNA for the CDR3: TGTGCCAGCAGCTTAATTCCAGGGGGGTACAATGAGCAGTTCTTC. The chain combines TRBV7-3 with TRBJ2-1; TRBD1 is a possible D gene (7 bases). The V end was cut by 1 base, the J end by 4 bases, with 11 bases between. The length of the CDR3 is 15 residues. The germline gives CDR1 SGHTA, CDR2 FQGTGA.

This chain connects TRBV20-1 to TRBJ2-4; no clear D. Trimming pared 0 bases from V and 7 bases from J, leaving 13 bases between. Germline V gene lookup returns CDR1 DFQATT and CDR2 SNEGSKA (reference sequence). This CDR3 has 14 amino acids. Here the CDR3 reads CSARDTHLRNIQYF. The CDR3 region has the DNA TGCAGTGCTAGAGATACTCACCTGAGGAACATTCAGTACTTC.

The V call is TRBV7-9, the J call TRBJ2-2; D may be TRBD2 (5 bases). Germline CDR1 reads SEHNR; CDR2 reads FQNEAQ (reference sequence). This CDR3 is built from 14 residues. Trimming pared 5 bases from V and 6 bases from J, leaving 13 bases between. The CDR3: CASSLYEGSGELFF. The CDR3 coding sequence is TGTGCCAGCAGCCTCTATGAGGGATCCGGGGAGCTGTTTTTT.

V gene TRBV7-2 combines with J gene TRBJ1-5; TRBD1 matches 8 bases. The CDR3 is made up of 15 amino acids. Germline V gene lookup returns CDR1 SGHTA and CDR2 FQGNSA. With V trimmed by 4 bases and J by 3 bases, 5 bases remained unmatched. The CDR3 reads CASSSDRDFNQPQHF. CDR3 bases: TGTGCCAGCAGCTCGGACAGGGATTTCAATCAGCCCCAGCATTTT.

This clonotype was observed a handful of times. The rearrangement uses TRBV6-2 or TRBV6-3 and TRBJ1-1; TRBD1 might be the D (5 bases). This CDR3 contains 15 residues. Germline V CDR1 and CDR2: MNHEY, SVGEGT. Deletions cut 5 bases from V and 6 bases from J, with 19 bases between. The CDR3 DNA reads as TGTGCCAGCAGTGCCGGTTATGAATGGGGCGCTGAAGCTTTCTTT. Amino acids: CASSAGYEWGAEAFF.

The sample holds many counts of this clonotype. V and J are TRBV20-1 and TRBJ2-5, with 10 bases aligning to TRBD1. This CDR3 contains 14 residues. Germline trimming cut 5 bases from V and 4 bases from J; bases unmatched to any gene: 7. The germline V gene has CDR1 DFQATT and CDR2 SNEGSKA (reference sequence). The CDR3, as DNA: TGCAGTGCTGGGACAGGGGACGTCATAGAGACCCAGTACTTC. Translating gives CSAGTGDVIETQYF.

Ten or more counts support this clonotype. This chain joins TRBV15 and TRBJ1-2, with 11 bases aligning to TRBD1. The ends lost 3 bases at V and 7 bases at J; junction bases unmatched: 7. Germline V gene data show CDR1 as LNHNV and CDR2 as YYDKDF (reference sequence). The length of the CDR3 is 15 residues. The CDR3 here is CATSSGGTGGFGYTF. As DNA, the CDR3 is TGTGCCACCAGCAGTGGCGGGACAGGGGGATTTGGCTACACCTTC.

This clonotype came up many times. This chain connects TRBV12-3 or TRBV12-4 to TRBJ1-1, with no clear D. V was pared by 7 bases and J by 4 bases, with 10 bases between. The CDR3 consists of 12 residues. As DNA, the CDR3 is TGTGCCAGCAAGCGCCCCCCCACTGAAGCTTTCTTT. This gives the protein CASKRPPTEAFF.

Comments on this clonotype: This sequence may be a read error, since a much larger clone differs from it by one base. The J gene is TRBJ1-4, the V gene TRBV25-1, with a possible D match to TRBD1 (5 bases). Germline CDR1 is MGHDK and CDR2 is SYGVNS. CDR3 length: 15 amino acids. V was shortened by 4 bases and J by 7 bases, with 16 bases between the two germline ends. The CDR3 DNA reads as TGTGCCAGCAGTGCCTTGAGGGGTGAAGGTGAAAAACTGTTTTTT. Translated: CASSALRGEGEKLFF. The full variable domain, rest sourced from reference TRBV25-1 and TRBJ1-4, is EADIYQTPRYLVIGTGKKITLECSQTMGHDKMYWYQQDPGMELHLIHYSYGVNSTEKGDLSSESTVSRIRTEHFPLTLESARPSHTSQYLCASSALRGEGEKLFFGSGTQLSVL.

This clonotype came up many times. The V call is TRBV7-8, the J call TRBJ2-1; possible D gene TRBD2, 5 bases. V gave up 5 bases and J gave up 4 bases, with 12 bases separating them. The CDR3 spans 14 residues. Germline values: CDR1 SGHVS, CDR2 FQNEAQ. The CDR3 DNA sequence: TGTGCCAGCAGCAAGAGGGCGGGTTACAATGAGCAGTTCTTC. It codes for CASSKRAGYNEQFF.

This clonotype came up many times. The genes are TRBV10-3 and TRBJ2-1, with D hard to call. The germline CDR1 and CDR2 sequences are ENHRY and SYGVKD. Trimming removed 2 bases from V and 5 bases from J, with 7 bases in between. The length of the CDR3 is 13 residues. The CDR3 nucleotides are TGTGCCATCAGTGAGGAAGGGCACAATGAGCAGTTCTTC. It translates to CAISEEGHNEQFF.

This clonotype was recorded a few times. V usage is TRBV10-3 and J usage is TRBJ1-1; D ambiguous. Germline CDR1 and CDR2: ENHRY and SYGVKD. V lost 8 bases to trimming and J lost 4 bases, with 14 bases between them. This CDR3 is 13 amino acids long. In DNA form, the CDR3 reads TGTGCCATCGGGTCTCGGGCGTGCACTGAAGCTTTCTTT. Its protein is CAIGSRACTEAFF.

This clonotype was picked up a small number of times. CDR3 nucleotides: TGTGCCAGCAGTCTTCTAGGGGGATCCTACAATGAGCAGTTCTTC. Translated: CASSLLGGSYNEQFF. V gene TRBV28 combines with J gene TRBJ2-1; TRBD1 is a possible D gene (6 bases). This CDR3 is built from 15 residues. Deletions cut 5 bases from V and 1 base from J, with 12 bases between. Germline lookup yields CDR1 MDHEN and CDR2 SYDVKM.

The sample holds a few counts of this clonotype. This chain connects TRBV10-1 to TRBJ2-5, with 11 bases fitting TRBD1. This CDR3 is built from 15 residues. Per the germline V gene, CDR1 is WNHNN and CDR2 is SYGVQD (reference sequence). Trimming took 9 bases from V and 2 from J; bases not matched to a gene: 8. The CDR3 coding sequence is TGCGCCAGTCGAGGGGGACAGGGGGATCAAGAGACCCAGTACTTC. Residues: CASRGGQGDQETQYF.

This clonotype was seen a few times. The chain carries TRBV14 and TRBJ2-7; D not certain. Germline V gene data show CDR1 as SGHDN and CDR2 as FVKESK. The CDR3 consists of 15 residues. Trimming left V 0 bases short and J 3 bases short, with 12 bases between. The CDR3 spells CASSQDVARGYEQYF. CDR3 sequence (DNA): TGTGCCAGCAGCCAAGATGTGGCTAGAGGCTACGAGCAGTACTTC. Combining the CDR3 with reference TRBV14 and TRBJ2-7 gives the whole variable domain EAGVTQFPSHSVIEKGQTVTLRCDPISGHDNLYWYRRVMGKEIKFLLHFVKESKQDESGMPNNRFLAERTGGTYSTLKVQPAELEDSGVYFCASSQDVARGYEQYFGPGTRLTVT.

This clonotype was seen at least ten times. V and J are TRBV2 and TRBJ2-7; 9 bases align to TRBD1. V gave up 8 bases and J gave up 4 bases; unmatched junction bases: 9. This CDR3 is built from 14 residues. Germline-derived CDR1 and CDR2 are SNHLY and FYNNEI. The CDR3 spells CASSPGQGLYEQYF. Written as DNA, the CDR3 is TGTGCCAGCTCACCGGGACAGGGTTTGTACGAGCAGTACTTC.

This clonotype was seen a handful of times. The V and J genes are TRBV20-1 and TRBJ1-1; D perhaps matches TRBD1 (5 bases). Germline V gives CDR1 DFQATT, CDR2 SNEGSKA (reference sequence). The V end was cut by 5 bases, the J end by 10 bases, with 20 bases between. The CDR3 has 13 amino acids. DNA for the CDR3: TGCAGTGCTTCGCAGGACCCTGAGAGGGGAGCTTTCTTT. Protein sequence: CSASQDPERGAFF.

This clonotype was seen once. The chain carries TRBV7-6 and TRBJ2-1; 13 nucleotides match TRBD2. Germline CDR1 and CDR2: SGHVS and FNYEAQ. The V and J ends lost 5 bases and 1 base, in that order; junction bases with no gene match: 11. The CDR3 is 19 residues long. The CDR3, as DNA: TGTGCCAGCAGCGCAAGGACTAGCGGGAGTGTTACGTCCTACAATGAGCAGTTCTTC. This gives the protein CASSARTSGSVTSYNEQFF.

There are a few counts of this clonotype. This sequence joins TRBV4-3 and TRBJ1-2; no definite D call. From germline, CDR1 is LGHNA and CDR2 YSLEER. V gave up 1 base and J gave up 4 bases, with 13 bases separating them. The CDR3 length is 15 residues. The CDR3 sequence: CASSQVREAIYGYTF. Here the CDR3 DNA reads TGCGCCAGCAGCCAAGTTCGGGAGGCGATCTATGGCTACACCTTC.